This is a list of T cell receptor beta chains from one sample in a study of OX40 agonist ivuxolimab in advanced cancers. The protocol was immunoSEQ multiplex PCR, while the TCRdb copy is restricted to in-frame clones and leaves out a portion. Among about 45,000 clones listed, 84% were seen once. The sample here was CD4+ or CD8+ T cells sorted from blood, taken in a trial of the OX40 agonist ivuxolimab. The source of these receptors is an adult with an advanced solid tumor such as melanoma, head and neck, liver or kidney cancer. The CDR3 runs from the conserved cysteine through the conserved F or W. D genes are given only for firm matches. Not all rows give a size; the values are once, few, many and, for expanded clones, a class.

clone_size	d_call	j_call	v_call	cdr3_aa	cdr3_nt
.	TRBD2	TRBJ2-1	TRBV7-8	CASSKSSGVSLGEQFF	TGTGCCAGCAGCAAATCTAGCGGGGTGTCGCTTGGGGAGCAGTTCTTC
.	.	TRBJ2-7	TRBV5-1	CASRHQGSDEQYF	TGCGCCAGCAGACACCAGGGGAGCGACGAGCAGTACTTC
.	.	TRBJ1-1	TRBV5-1	CASSNREWHTEAFF	TGCGCCAGCAGCAACAGGGAATGGCACACTGAAGCTTTCTTT
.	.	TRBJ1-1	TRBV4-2	CASSREENTEAFF	TGTGCCAGCAGCCGAGAGGAAAACACTGAAGCTTTCTTT
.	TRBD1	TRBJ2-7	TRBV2	CASSRDRDYEQYF	TGTGCCAGCAGCCGGGACAGGGACTACGAGCAGTACTTC
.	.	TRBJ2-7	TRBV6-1	CASSGAYEQYF	TGTGCCAGCAGTGGAGCCTACGAGCAGTACTTC
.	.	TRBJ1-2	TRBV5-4	CASSLSGTNYGYTF	TGTGCCAGCAGCTTGAGCGGGACTAACTATGGCTACACCTTC
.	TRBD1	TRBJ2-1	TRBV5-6	CASSLQGATNEQFF	TGTGCCAGCAGCTTACAGGGGGCGACGAATGAGCAGTTCTTC
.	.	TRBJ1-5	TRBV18	CASSPGDNQPQHF	TGTGCCAGCTCACCGGGCGACAATCAGCCCCAGCATTTT
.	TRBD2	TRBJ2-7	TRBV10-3	CAISESQRGGAGEQYF	TGTGCCATCAGTGAGTCACAACGGGGGGGGGCCGGAGAGCAGTACTTC
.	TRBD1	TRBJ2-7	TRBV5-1	CASSSGQGFHEQYF	TGCGCCAGCAGCTCCGGACAGGGGTTCCACGAGCAGTACTTC
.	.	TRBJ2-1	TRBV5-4	CASSSKSYNEQFF	TGTGCCAGCAGCTCCAAATCCTACAATGAGCAGTTCTTC
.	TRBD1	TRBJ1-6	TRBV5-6	CASSTTGEGSPLHF	TGTGCCAGCAGCACCACAGGGGAGGGCTCACCCCTCCACTTT
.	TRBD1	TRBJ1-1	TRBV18	CASSPPGRTGAFF	TGTGCCAGCTCACCACCGGGGAGGACAGGAGCTTTCTTT
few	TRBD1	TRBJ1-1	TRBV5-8	CASSQQGANTEAFF	TGTGCCAGCAGCCAACAGGGGGCGAACACTGAAGCTTTCTTT
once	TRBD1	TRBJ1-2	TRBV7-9	CASSLQGQGANYGYTF	TGTGCCAGCAGCTTACAGGGGCAGGGGGCCAACTATGGCTACACCTTC
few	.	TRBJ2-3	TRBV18	CASSPGTDTQYF	TGTGCCAGCTCCCCCGGTACAGATACGCAGTATTTT
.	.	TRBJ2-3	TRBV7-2	CASSLRLTQDTQYF	TGTGCCAGCAGCTTACGGCTAACTCAGGATACGCAGTATTTT
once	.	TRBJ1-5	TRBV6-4	CASSERVNQPQHF	TGTGCCAGCAGTGAGCGGGTCAATCAGCCCCAGCATTTT
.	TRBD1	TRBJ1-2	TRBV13	CASSPSGTGGYYGYTF	TGTGCCAGCAGCCCTAGTGGGACAGGAGGGTACTATGGCTACACCTTC
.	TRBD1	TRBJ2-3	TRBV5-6	CASSWGGQGGDTQYF	TGTGCCAGCAGCTGGGGTGGACAGGGCGGAGATACGCAGTATTTT
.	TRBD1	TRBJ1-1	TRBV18	CASSRDRDTEAFF	TGTGCCAGCTCACGGGACAGGGACACTGAAGCTTTCTTT
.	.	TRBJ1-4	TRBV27	CASSRQGLEKLFF	TGTGCCAGCAGTCGGCAGGGGTTAGAAAAACTGTTTTTT
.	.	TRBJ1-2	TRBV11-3	CASSLAPDRPFYGYTF	TGTGCCAGCAGCTTAGCCCCCGACCGCCCGTTTTATGGCTACACCTTC
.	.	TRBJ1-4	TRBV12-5	CASGLKVEKLFF	TGTGCTAGTGGTTTGAAGGTTGAAAAACTGTTTTTT
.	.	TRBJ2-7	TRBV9	CASSVDPGGGNEQYF	TGTGCCAGCAGCGTAGATCCAGGAGGTGGCAACGAGCAGTACTTC
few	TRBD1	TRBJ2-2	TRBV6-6	CASGLIGTGYTGELFF	TGTGCCAGCGGACTAATAGGGACAGGGTACACCGGGGAGCTGTTTTTT
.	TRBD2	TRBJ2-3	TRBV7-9	CASSSRTSGAPSTDTQYF	TGTGCCAGCAGCTCCAGGACTAGCGGGGCCCCTAGCACAGATACGCAGTATTTT
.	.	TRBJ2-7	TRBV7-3	CASSPPGISYEQYF	TGTGCCAGCAGCCCGCCCGGGATCTCCTACGAGCAGTACTTC
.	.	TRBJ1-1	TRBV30	CAWSAGQNTEAFF	TGTGCCTGGAGTGCAGGACAGAACACTGAAGCTTTCTTT
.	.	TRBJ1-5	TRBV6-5	CASSSHSQPQHF	TGTGCCAGCAGCTCGCACTCCCAGCCCCAGCATTTT
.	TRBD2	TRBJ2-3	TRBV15	CATSRTSIADTQYF	TGTGCCACCAGCAGGACTAGCATCGCAGATACGCAGTATTTT
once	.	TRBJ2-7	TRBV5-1	CASSLVGVGNEQYF	TGCGCCAGCAGCTTGGTGGGGGTGGGGAACGAGCAGTACTTC
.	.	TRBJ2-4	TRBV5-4	CASSLWGNQNIQYF	TGTGCCAGCAGCTTGTGGGGGAACCAAAACATTCAGTACTTC